This T cell receptor beta chain was documented in a study of cytomegalovirus exposure and HLA in healthy donors. Study details: There were more than 350 genotyped donors. Of these, roughly 80% fell in the genetic ancestry cluster associated with self-reported Caucasian donors.

Germline CDR1 reads SQVTM; CDR2 reads ANQGSEA. The length of the CDR3 is 13 residues. J lost 5 bases, V lost 6 bases, and 7 bases had no gene match. Study conclusions and caveats: The likely explanation for a cluster of highly shared sequence variants was sequencing artifact.

PCR employed 60 Vbeta and 13 Jbeta primers. Measured with immunoSEQ multiplex PCR; TCRdb has only the in-frame clones, and not every one. The sample table sets out some 120,000 clones. Regarding this clone: Its antigen is as yet unknown.

This chain links TRBV29-1 with TRBJ1-5; 7 bases align to TRBD1. This receptor was identified in an older woman in good health and CMV-seronegative. What was sequenced was PBMCs. In DNA form, the CDR3 reads TGCAGCGTGAGAGGCGGACAGGATCAGCCCCAGCATTTT. It is translated as CSVRGGQDQPQHF.